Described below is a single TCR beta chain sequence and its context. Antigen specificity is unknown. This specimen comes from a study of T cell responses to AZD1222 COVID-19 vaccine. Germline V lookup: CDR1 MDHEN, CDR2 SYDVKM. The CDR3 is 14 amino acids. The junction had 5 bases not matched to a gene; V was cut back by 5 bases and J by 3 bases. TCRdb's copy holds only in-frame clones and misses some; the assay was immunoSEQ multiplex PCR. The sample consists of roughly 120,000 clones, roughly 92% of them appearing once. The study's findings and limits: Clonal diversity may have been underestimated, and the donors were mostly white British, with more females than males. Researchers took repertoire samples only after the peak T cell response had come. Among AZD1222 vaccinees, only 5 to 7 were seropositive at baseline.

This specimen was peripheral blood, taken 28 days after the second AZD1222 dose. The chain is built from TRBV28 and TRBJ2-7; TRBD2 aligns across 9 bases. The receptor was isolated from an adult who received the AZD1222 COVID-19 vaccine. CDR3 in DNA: TGTGCCAGCAGTGGGGGCGGGAGGGGCTACGAGCAGTACTTC. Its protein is CASSGGGRGYEQYF.